This entry is about one T cell receptor (beta chain). This entry comes from a study of shared clonotypes between healthy human individuals. Donors comprised healthy HIV-negative adults lacking recent acute infections or vaccinations. DNA from unsorted PBMC was sequenced on ten immunoSEQ deep assay plates. As originally analysed: Filtering was not the same, since immunoSEQ gave junction-only sequences without quality scores. Libraries were prepared by immunoSEQ multiplex PCR; TCRdb keeps only in-frame clonotypes and omits some of them. V, J and clone size are taken as reported in that table, and D and trimming were inferred from the DNA itself. The sample consists of some 480,000 clones, roughly 85% of them appearing once. This CDR3 is built from 16 residues. The V gene end was trimmed by 0 bases and the J gene end by 7 bases; junction bases not matched to a gene: 6. The germline V gene encodes CDR1 SGHRS and CDR2 YFSETQ.

The gene calls are TRBV5-1 and TRBJ2-1, with 11 bases lining up with TRBD2. This receptor was taken from a woman aged 40 to 55 in good health. Some clones in this sample may be carry-over from other donors' samples. Sequencing was done on a sample of PBMCs. The chain's CDR3 is CASSLGLLAGENEQFF. CDR3 DNA: TGCGCCAGCAGCTTGGGTCTACTAGCGGGAGAGAATGAGCAGTTCTTC.